The rows below give T cell receptor beta chains drawn from one sample of a study of cytomegalovirus exposure and HLA in healthy donors. Only in-frame clones appear in the TCRdb table, and some are missing; sequencing was by immunoSEQ multiplex PCR. The table has under 200,000 clones, roughly 79% seen once. The sample was PBMCs. The receptors were gathered from a woman under 40 in good health and CMV-seropositive. CDR3s include the opening cysteine and the closing phenylalanine or tryptophan. D genes are given only for firm matches. The size of a clone is reported for some rows only, either as once, few or many, or as a class for expanded clones.

J gene | clone size | D gene | V gene | CDR3 protein | CDR3 DNA
TRBJ1-1 | few | TRBD1 | TRBV5-6 | CASSLVWSTGANTEAFF | TGTGCCAGCAGCTTGGTTTGGTCTACAGGGGCCAACACTGAAGCTTTCTTT
TRBJ1-6 | NA | NA | TRBV4-1 | CASSPAIQGHSPLHF | TGCGCCAGCAGCCCGGCCATTCAGGGGCATTCACCCCTCCACTTT
TRBJ1-3 | NA | NA | TRBV6-5 | CASSFRGHGNTIYF | TGTGCCAGCAGTTTCAGGGGACACGGAAACACCATATATTTT
TRBJ2-3 | NA | TRBD1 | TRBV7-9 | CASGTGGDTQYF | TGTGCCAGCGGGACAGGGGGAGATACGCAGTATTTT
TRBJ2-1 | once | TRBD2 | TRBV10-1 | CASSESSGTSGGWPFF | TGCGCCAGCAGTGAGTCCTCCGGGACTAGCGGGGGATGGCCGTTCTTC
TRBJ2-1 | NA | NA | TRBV9 | CASSGGGLSEQFF | TGTGCCAGCAGCGGGGGGGGCCTTAGCGAGCAGTTCTTC
TRBJ2-7 | few | TRBD1 | TRBV18 | CASSPGTDPYEQYF | TGTGCCAGCTCACCTGGGACAGACCCTTACGAGCAGTACTTC
TRBJ2-6 | NA | NA | TRBV5-1 | CASSFYSGANVLTF | TGCGCCAGCAGCTTTTACTCTGGGGCCAACGTCCTGACTTTC
TRBJ2-1 | NA | TRBD2 | TRBV5-4 | CAQRSGGGSAIQSLNEQFF | TGTGCGCAGAGGTCCGGGGGGGGTAGCGCCATCCAATCCCTTAATGAGCAGTTCTTC
TRBJ1-1 | once | TRBD1 | TRBV29-1 | CSVARTGANTEAFF | TGCAGCGTTGCCCGGACAGGGGCGAACACTGAAGCTTTCTTT
TRBJ2-5 | NA | TRBD2 | TRBV30 | CAWSGTSGSQETQYF | TGTGCCTGGAGCGGGACTAGCGGGAGCCAAGAGACCCAGTACTTC
TRBJ1-5 | NA | TRBD1 | TRBV6-1 | CASRTGDNSNQPQHF | TGTGCCAGCAGGACAGGGGATAATAGCAATCAGCCCCAGCATTTT
TRBJ2-1 | NA | TRBD1 | TRBV28 | CASSTTGGDEQFF | TGTGCCAGCAGTACTACAGGGGGCGATGAGCAGTTCTTC
TRBJ2-7 | NA | NA | TRBV5-6 | CASSPPSGSYEQYF | TGTGCCAGCAGCCCCCCCTCCGGGTCCTACGAGCAGTACTTC
TRBJ2-7 | NA | NA | TRBV7-8 | CASSLGRGTFSSYEQYF | TGTGCCAGCAGCTTAGGAAGGGGTACTTTTAGCTCCTACGAGCAGTACTTC
TRBJ1-5 | few | NA | TRBV6-1 | CASSPGQSSNQPQHF | TGTGCCAGCAGCCCTGGACAGTCTAGCAATCAGCCCCAGCATTTT
TRBJ2-6 | NA | NA | TRBV28 | CASGGTGANVLTF | TGTGCCAGTGGGGGGACTGGGGCCAACGTCCTGACTTTC
TRBJ1-1 | NA | NA | TRBV2 | CASSEPGHRNTEAFF | TGTGCCAGCAGCGAACCGGGACACCGGAACACTGAAGCTTTCTTT
TRBJ2-2 | few | NA | TRBV19 | CASKRGELFF | TGTGCCAGCAAGAGGGGGGAGCTGTTTTTT
TRBJ2-4 | NA | TRBD2 | TRBV15 | CATSAGLSSGGVVAKNIQYF | TGTGCCACCAGCGCCGGACTTAGTAGCGGGGGGGTTGTAGCCAAAAACATTCAGTACTTC
TRBJ1-3 | NA | NA | TRBV5-1 | CASSLAGDTIYF | TGCGCCAGCAGCTTGGCCGGGGACACCATATATTTT
TRBJ2-7 | NA | NA | TRBV5-4 | CASSADTGSYEQYF | TGTGCCAGCAGCGCTGACACGGGGTCCTACGAGCAGTACTTC
TRBJ1-3 | once | TRBD1 | TRBV5-1 | CASSADRGSGNTIYF | TGCGCCAGCAGCGCTGACAGGGGATCTGGAAACACCATATATTTT
TRBJ1-5 | NA | TRBD1 | TRBV6-6 | CASSTFRTGHNQPQHF | TGTGCCAGCAGTACCTTTAGGACAGGCCACAATCAGCCCCAGCATTTT
TRBJ1-1 | few | NA | TRBV6-6 | CASSTAQGNSAEAFF | TGTGCCAGCAGCACAGCACAGGGAAATAGTGCTGAAGCTTTCTTT
TRBJ2-1 | NA | TRBD2 | TRBV7-2 | CASSLTGTSGHNEQFF | TGTGCCAGCAGCTTAACGGGGACTAGCGGTCACAATGAGCAGTTCTTC
TRBJ2-3 | NA | TRBD2 | TRBV6-5 | CASSYLAGGADTQYF | TGTGCCAGCAGTTACCTAGCGGGGGGAGCAGATACGCAGTATTTT
TRBJ1-1 | NA | NA | TRBV7-9 | CASNRASGGLSSGNTEAFF | TGTGCCAGCAACCGAGCTTCGGGGGGACTCTCTTCTGGGAACACTGAAGCTTTCTTT
TRBJ2-7 | NA | TRBD2 | TRBV29-1 | CSVNVGGNEQYF | TGCAGCGTTAACGTGGGAGGGAACGAGCAGTACTTC
TRBJ1-2 | NA | NA | TRBV5-1 | CASSSGTLEDGYTF | TGCGCCAGCAGCTCCGGGACACTCGAAGATGGCTACACCTTC
TRBJ1-2 | few | NA | TRBV7-2 | CASSLAGQYGYTF | TGTGCCAGCAGCTTAGCGGGCCAGTATGGCTACACCTTC
TRBJ2-4 | NA | NA | TRBV21-1 | CASTISGGKAKNIQYF | TGTGCCAGCACCATCTCGGGCGGGAAAGCCAAAAACATTCAGTACTTC
TRBJ2-5 | once | TRBD2 | TRBV29-1 | CSVTGLGAWGTQYF | TGCAGCGTTACTGGACTAGGCGCTTGGGGGACCCAGTACTTC
TRBJ1-2 | NA | NA | TRBV6-1 | CASSEAGQGWGYTF | TGTGCCAGCAGTGAAGCGGGGCAGGGCTGGGGCTACACCTTC
TRBJ1-5 | NA | NA | TRBV6-5 | CASSYSRGFQPQHF | TGTGCCAGCAGTTACTCGAGAGGATTTCAGCCCCAGCATTTT
TRBJ1-5 | NA | NA | TRBV10-3 | CAISESGGNQPQHF | TGTGCCATCAGTGAGTCAGGGGGCAATCAGCCCCAGCATTTT
TRBJ1-5 | NA | TRBD1 | TRBV27 | CANPRTGAQPQHF | TGTGCCAACCCACGGACAGGGGCTCAGCCCCAGCATTTT
TRBJ1-5 | NA | TRBD1 | TRBV27 | CASILRGPVGNQPQHF | TGTGCCAGCATCCTAAGGGGGCCAGTCGGCAATCAGCCCCAGCATTTT
TRBJ2-6 | NA | NA | TRBV27 | CASSLSLRQASSGANVLTF | TGTGCCAGCAGTTTATCCCTTCGGCAGGCGAGCTCTGGGGCCAACGTCCTGACTTTC
TRBJ2-7 | NA | NA | TRBV9 | CASSVVAGGGEQYF | TGTGCCAGCAGCGTAGTAGCAGGGGGAGGAGAGCAGTACTTC
TRBJ2-4 | few | TRBD1 | TRBV7-9 | CASSSGQGGGNIQYF | TGTGCCAGCAGCTCGGGACAGGGGGGAGGCAACATTCAGTACTTC
TRBJ1-2 | few | NA | TRBV20-1 | CSGVSGNGYTF | TGCAGTGGCGTGTCAGGGAATGGCTACACCTTC
TRBJ2-5 | NA | TRBD2 | TRBV18 | CASSPPGGVKETQYF | TGTGCCAGCTCACCACCCGGGGGGGTTAAAGAGACCCAGTACTTC
TRBJ1-2 | NA | TRBD1 | TRBV7-2 | CASSYWGQADYGYTF | TGTGCCAGCAGCTACTGGGGACAGGCGGACTATGGCTACACCTTC
TRBJ1-1 | NA | NA | TRBV25-1 | CASRAGRTEAFF | TGTGCCAGCAGGGCAGGGCGCACTGAAGCTTTCTTT
TRBJ1-2 | NA | TRBD1 | TRBV27 | CASSLMLGTGGNYGYTF | TGTGCCAGCAGTTTAATGCTAGGGACAGGGGGCAACTATGGCTACACCTTC
TRBJ1-5 | few | NA | TRBV10-1 | CAAGDPGANQPQHF | TGCGCCGCTGGCGACCCTGGGGCCAATCAGCCCCAGCATTTT
TRBJ2-7 | NA | TRBD2 | TRBV27 | CASSPPGEGRWEQYF | TGTGCCAGCAGCCCCCCCGGGGAGGGGAGGTGGGAGCAGTACTTC
TRBJ1-1 | NA | NA | TRBV29-1 | CSAGHMGTEAFF | TGCAGCGCAGGACATATGGGCACTGAAGCTTTCTTT
TRBJ1-5 | NA | NA | TRBV2 | CASSDREGQPQHF | TGTGCCAGCAGTGACCGGGAAGGACAGCCCCAGCATTTT
TRBJ2-7 | NA | NA | TRBV9 | CASSPQGRYEQYF | TGTGCCAGCAGCCCCCAGGGTCGATACGAGCAGTACTTC